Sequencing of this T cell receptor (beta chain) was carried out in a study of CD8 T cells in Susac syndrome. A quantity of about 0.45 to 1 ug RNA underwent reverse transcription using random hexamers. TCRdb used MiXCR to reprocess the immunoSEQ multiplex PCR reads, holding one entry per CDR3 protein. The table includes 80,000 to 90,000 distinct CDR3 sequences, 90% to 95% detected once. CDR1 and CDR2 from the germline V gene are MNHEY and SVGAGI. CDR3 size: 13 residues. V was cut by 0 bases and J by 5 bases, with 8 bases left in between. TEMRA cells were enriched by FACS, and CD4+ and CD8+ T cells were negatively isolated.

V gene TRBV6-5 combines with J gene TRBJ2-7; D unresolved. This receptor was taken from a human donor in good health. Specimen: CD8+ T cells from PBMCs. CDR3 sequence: CASSYSNKDEQYF. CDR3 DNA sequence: TGTGCCAGCAGTTACTCGAACAAGGACGAGCAGTACTTC.